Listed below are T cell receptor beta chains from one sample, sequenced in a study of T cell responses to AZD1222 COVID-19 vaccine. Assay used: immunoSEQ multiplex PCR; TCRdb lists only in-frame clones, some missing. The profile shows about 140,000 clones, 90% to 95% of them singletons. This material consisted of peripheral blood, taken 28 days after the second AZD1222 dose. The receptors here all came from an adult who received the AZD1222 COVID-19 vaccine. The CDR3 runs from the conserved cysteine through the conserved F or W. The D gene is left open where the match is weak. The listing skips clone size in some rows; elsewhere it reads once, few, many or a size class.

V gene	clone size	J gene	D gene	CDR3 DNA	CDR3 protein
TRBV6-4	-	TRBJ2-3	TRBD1	TGTGCCAGCAGTGACTCGGGACAGGGGGATGTAGATACGCAGTATTTT	CASSDSGQGDVDTQYF
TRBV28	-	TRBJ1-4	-	TGTGCCAGCAGTTTGGCAGGCCCCGTGGGGGAAAAACTGTTTTTT	CASSLAGPVGEKLFF
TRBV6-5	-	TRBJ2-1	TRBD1	TGTGCCAGCAGTTACATCGACAGGGGTACCTACAATGAGCAGTTCTTC	CASSYIDRGTYNEQFF
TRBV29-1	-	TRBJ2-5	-	TGCAGCGTTGATCGTTCCGGGATAAAAGAGACCCAGTACTTC	CSVDRSGIKETQYF
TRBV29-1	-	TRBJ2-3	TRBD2	TGCAGCGTTGCCGCGTCGGGACTAGCGGGATTCTACACAGATACGCAGTATTTT	CSVAASGLAGFYTDTQYF
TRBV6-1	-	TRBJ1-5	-	TGTGCCAGCAGTGAAGCTGGGGGAAATCAGCCCCAGCATTTT	CASSEAGGNQPQHF
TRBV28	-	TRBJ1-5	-	TGTGCCAGCAGTCCCCTCCTGGGTTCCAATCAGCCCCAGCATTTT	CASSPLLGSNQPQHF
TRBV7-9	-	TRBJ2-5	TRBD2	TGTGCCAGCAGCTTTGGCGGGAGGGTGGCCTACCAAGAGACCCAGTACTTC	CASSFGGRVAYQETQYF
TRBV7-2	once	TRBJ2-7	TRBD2	TGTGCCAGCAGCTTAGCGCTTACGGCTAGCGGGAGGAATGAGCAGTACTTC	CASSLALTASGRNEQYF
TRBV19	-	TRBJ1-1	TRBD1	TGTGCCAGTAGTACTCGGACAGGGGGTGAGTGGAACACTGAAGCTTTCTTT	CASSTRTGGEWNTEAFF
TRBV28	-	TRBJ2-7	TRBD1	TGTGCCAGCAGTGAGGTTTACGGGACAGTCTCCTACGAGCAGTACTTC	CASSEVYGTVSYEQYF
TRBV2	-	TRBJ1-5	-	TGTGCCAGCAGTGATGGACGCAATCAGCCCCAGCATTTT	CASSDGRNQPQHF
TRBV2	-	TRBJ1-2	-	TGTGCCAGCAGTTACGGGACACCTAACTATGGCTACACCTTC	CASSYGTPNYGYTF
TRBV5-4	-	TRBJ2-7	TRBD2	TGTGCCAGCAGTCCTGGGACTAGCGGGATAAGGTACGAGCAGTACTTC	CASSPGTSGIRYEQYF
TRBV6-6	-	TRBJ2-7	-	TGTGCCAGCAGTCTGGAACCCTACGAGCAGTACTTC	CASSLEPYEQYF
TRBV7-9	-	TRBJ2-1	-	TGTGCCAGCAGCTATGACGGGCCGAGCGCCGGCGAGCAGTTCTTC	CASSYDGPSAGEQFF
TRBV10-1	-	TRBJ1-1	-	TGCGCCAGCAGTGAGGGGGGGGCGGGTGAAGCTTTCTTT	CASSEGGAGEAFF
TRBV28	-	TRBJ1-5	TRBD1	TGTGCCAGCAGTTCCCAGGGGGCTCAGCCCCAGCATTTT	CASSSQGAQPQHF
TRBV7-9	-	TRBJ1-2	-	TGTGCCAGCAGCTTCGAGACCCACTATGGCTACACCTTC	CASSFETHYGYTF
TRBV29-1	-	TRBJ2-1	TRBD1	TGCAGCGTCGGGACAGGGCAATACAATGAGCAGTTCTTC	CSVGTGQYNEQFF
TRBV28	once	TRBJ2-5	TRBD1	TGTGCCAGCAGTCAAGCCGGGACAGGGAAAGAGACCCAGTACTTC	CASSQAGTGKETQYF
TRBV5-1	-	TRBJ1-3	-	TGCGCCAGCAGCTTGGACCCTAATCGACCTGGAAACACCATATATTTT	CASSLDPNRPGNTIYF
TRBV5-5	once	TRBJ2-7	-	TGTGCCAGCAGCTTGGACAGGCTGCTCCCGGACGAGCAGTACTTC	CASSLDRLLPDEQYF